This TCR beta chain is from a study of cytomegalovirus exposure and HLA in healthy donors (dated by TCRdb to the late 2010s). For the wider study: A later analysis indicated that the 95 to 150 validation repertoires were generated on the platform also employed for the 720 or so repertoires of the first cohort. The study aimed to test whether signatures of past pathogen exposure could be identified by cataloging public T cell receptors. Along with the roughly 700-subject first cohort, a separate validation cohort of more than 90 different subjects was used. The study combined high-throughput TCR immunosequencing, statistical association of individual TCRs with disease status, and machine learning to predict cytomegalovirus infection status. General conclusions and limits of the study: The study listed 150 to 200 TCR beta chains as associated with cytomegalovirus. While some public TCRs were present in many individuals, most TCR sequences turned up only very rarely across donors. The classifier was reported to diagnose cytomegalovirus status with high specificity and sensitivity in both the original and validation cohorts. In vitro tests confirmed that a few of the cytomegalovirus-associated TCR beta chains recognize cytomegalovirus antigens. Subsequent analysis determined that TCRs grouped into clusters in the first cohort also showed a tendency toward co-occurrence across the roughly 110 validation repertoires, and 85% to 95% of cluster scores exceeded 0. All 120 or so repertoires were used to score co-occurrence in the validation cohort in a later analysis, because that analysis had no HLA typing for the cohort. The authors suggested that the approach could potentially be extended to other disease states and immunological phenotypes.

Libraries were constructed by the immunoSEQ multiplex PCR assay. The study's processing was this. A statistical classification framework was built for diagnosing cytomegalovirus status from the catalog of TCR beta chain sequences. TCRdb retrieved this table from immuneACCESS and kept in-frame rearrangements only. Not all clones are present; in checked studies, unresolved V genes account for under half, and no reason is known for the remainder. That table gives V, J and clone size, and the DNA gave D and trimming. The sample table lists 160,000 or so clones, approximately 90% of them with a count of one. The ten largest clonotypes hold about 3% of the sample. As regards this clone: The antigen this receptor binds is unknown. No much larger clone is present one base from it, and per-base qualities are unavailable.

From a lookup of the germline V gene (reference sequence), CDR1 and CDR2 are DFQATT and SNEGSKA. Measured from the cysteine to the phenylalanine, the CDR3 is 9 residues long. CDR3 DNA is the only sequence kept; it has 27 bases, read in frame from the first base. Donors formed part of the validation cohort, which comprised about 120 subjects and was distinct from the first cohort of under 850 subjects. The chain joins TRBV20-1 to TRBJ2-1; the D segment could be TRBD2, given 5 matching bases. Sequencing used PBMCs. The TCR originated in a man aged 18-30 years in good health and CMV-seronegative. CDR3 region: CTLGDEQFF. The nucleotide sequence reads TGCACCCTCGGGGATGAGCAGTTCTTC.